The 2 T cell receptor beta chains below were found in one sample sequenced in a study of neoadjuvant nivolumab and ipilimumab in lung cancer (dated by TCRdb to between 2020 and 2021). Reading the label with the study, this specimen's time point is: pretherapy, before neoadjuvant immune checkpoint inhibitors. Library preparation used the immunoSEQ multiplex PCR assay. In TCRdb, the immuneACCESS table is reduced to in-frame sequences with V and J assigned. These tables do not hold every clone; where another copy was compared, an unresolved V gene accounts for under half, and the others remain unexplained. Counted in this sample were around 10,000 clones; approximately 85% of them appeared once. Roughly 3% of the sample lies in the top ten. Sequences were derived from peripheral blood, sampled before neoadjuvant nivolumab, alone or with ipilimumab. The receptors come from an adult with non-small cell lung cancer.

The V and J genes are TRBV7-8 and TRBJ2-2; D perhaps matches TRBD1 (6 bases). Germline CDR1 is SGHVS and CDR2 is FQNEAQ. This CDR3 comprises 21 residues. V was shortened by 6 bases and J by 4 bases, with 33 bases between the two germline ends. The CDR3 here is CASSSWTVRDWAPRSTGELFF. The CDR3 DNA reads TGTGCCAGCAGTAGTTGGACAGTTAGGGATTGGGCGCCCCGCTCCACCGGGGAGCTGTTTTTT.

This clone was picked up a small number of times. This rearrangement joins TRBV18 to TRBJ1-5, with 7 bases lining up with TRBD1. The CDR3 has 15 residues. Germline CDR1 and CDR2: KGHSH and LQKENI. Trimming removed 3 bases from V and 1 base from J; junction bases left unmatched: 3. The CDR3 nucleotides read TGTGCCAGCTCACCCAGGGGGGAGAGCAATCAGCCCCAGCATTTT. Its translation is CASSPRGESNQPQHF. The whole variable domain, remainder taken from reference TRBV18 and TRBJ1-5, is NAGVMQNPRHLVRRRGQEARLRCSPMKGHSHVYWYRQLPEEGLKFMVYLQKENIIDESGMPKERFSAEFPKEGPSILRIQQVVRGDSAAYFCASSPRGESNQPQHFGDGTRLSIL.